The 17 T cell receptor beta chains reported below all come from one sample, sequenced in a study of CD8 T cells in Susac syndrome. RNA totalling about 0.45 to 1 ug underwent reverse transcription with random hexamers. TCRdb fed the immunoSEQ multiplex PCR reads into MiXCR, producing one record per CDR3 protein. The sample lists approximately 190,000 distinct CDR3 sequences; about 95% were seen once. The sequencing sample was made of CD8+ T cells from PBMCs. These receptors originate from a human donor with Susac syndrome.

The gene calls are TRBV11-2 and TRBJ2-5; D is possibly TRBD1 (5 bases). Germline V gene sequence: CDR1 SGHAT, CDR2 FQNNGV. This CDR3 region has 15 residues. V dropped 1 base and J dropped 1 base, with 10 bases sitting between them. The CDR3 DNA reads TGTGCCAGCAGCTTAGGGACAAAAGTCCAAGAGACCCAGTACTTC. Its translation is CASSLGTKVQETQYF. Full variable domain (remainder filled in from reference TRBV11-2 and TRBJ2-5): EAGVAQSPRYKIIEKRQSVAFWCNPISGHATLYWYQQILGQGPKLLIQFQNNGVVDDSQLPKDRFSAERLKGVDSTLKIQPAKLEDSAVYLCASSLGTKVQETQYFGPGTRLLVL.

This rearrangement joins TRBV27 to TRBJ1-2; a possible D gene is TRBD1 (5 bases). The CDR3 totals 14 residues. The germline V gene has CDR1 MNHEY and CDR2 SMNVEV (reference sequence). V was pared by 7 bases and J by 6 bases, with 18 bases between. CDR3: CASTGTPMTDGYTF. CDR3 coding DNA: TGTGCCAGCACGGGGACTCCTATGACTGATGGCTACACCTTC.

The rearrangement uses TRBV5-4 and TRBJ2-3; maybe TRBD1 (5 bases). Germline V gene lookup returns CDR1 SGHNT and CDR2 YYREEE (reference sequence). The CDR3 consists of 16 residues. Trimming removed 0 bases from V and 6 bases from J, with 17 bases in between. CDR3 sequence: CASSLALLGELDTQYF. In DNA form, the CDR3 reads TGTGCCAGCAGCTTGGCCCTCTTAGGGGAATTGGATACGCAGTATTTT. The full variable domain, in which reference TRBV5-4 and TRBJ2-3 provide the parts outside the CDR3, is ETGVTQSPTHLIKTRGQQVTLRCSSQSGHNTVSWYQQALGQGPQFIFQYYREEENGRGNFPPRFSGLQFPNYSSELNVNALELDDSALYLCASSLALLGELDTQYFGPGTRLTVL.

This clonotype was detected only once. The chain joins TRBV19 to TRBJ2-1, with D possibly matching TRBD1 (5 bases). Trimming took off 0 bases at V and 3 bases at J, with 12 bases between the two ends. This CDR3 has 16 residues. CDR1 is LNHDA and CDR2 is SQIVND in the germline V gene (reference sequence). The CDR3 protein is CASSIDQQGHYNEQFF. CDR3 coding DNA: TGTGCCAGTAGTATAGATCAGCAGGGTCACTACAATGAGCAGTTCTTC.

The chain carries TRBV6-5 and TRBJ1-1; 12 nucleotides align to TRBD1. V lost 3 bases to trimming and J lost 4 bases; unmatched junction nucleotides: 6. CDR1 and CDR2 from the germline V gene are MNHEY and SVGAGI. The CDR3 totals 16 residues. The CDR3 DNA reads TGTGCCAGCAGTTATTATCCGGGACAGGGGGCCACTGAAGCTTTCTTT. This encodes CASSYYPGQGATEAFF.

The chain recombines TRBV20-1 with TRBJ1-1; no definite D call. Looked up from germline, CDR1 is DFQATT and CDR2 is SNEGSKA (reference sequence). Trimming removed 0 bases at V and 0 bases at J, with 14 bases between. This CDR3 spans 16 amino acids. For the CDR3, the DNA is TGCAGTGCTAGAGACCACGTGTTACACATGAACACTGAAGCTTTCTTT. This codes for CSARDHVLHMNTEAFF.

This chain links TRBV3-1 with TRBJ2-5; no clear D. V lost 5 bases to trimming and J lost 10 bases, with 8 bases between them. The CDR3 spans 10 residues. CDR1 and CDR2 from the germline V gene are LGHDT and YNNKEL (reference sequence). CDR3 in DNA: TGTGCCAGCAGCGACGATGTCCAGTACTTC. Translation: CASSDDVQYF.

The gene calls are TRBV28 and TRBJ1-4; D is unresolved. V was cut by 5 bases and J by 7 bases, with 17 bases left in between. This CDR3 region has 15 residues. Germline CDR1 MDHEN, CDR2 SYDVKM. CDR3 region: CASSLNRWSGEKLFF. The CDR3 DNA reads TGTGCCAGCAGTCTCAATCGGTGGAGCGGTGAAAAACTGTTTTTT. Based on the CDR3 plus reference TRBV28 and TRBJ1-4, the full variable domain is DVKVTQSSRYLVKRTGEKVFLECVQDMDHENMFWYRQDPGLGLRLIYFSYDVKMKEKGDIPEGYSVSREKKERFSLILESASTNQTSMYLCASSLNRWSGEKLFFGSGTQLSVL.

The rearrangement joins TRBV14 to TRBJ2-1; possibly TRBD2 for D (5 bases). V dropped 3 bases and J dropped 9 bases, with 12 bases sitting between them. The CDR3 length is 13 residues. CDR1 and CDR2 (germline): SGHDN, FVKESK. This CDR3 reads CASSQTEVAEQFF. Written as DNA, the CDR3 is TGTGCCAGCAGCCAGACGGAGGTGGCTGAGCAGTTCTTC.

The V and J genes are TRBV29-1 and TRBJ2-7; TRBD2 agrees at 9 bases. This CDR3 comprises 13 residues. CDR1 and CDR2 (germline): SQVTM, ANQGSEA. The ends lost 2 bases at V and 4 bases at J; junction bases unmatched: 3. The CDR3 bases are TGCAGCGTTGAACTAGCGGGGAGATACGAGCAGTACTTC. This translates into CSVELAGRYEQYF.

This sequence joins TRBV2 and TRBJ2-1; D unclear. Trimming removed 1 base at V and 6 bases at J, with 7 bases between. This CDR3 contains 13 residues. Germline-derived CDR1 and CDR2 are SNHLY and FYNNEI. The CDR3 is CASSEVVRNEQFF. CDR3 bases: TGTGCCAGCAGTGAAGTAGTACGCAATGAGCAGTTCTTC.

V is TRBV28 and J is TRBJ2-1, with no clear D. Trimming took 2 bases from V and 7 from J, leaving 12 bases between them. This CDR3 is 14 amino acids long. Germline lookup yields CDR1 MDHEN and CDR2 SYDVKM. CDR3 sequence: CASSLEVNRNEQFF. For the CDR3, the DNA is TGTGCCAGCAGTTTAGAGGTTAACCGGAATGAGCAGTTCTTC.

The CDR3 DNA reads TGTGCCTGGAGTGTACGGCAGTCCCCGGGTGAGCAGTACTTC. It yields the protein CAWSVRQSPGEQYF. This chain joins TRBV30 and TRBJ2-7; D unresolved. This CDR3 contains 14 residues. Trimming left V 0 bases short and J 7 bases short, with 16 bases between. Germline CDR1 is GTSNPN and CDR2 is SVGIG (reference sequence).

The CDR3 reads CASSFHVSSGQNTGELFF. The DNA for the CDR3 is TGTGCCAGCAGTTTCCATGTTTCTAGCGGCCAGAACACCGGGGAGCTGTTTTTT. J is TRBJ2-2 and V is TRBV12-3 or TRBV12-4; 7 bases align to TRBD2. J was trimmed by 1 base and V by 3 bases; bases with no gene match: 11. CDR3 length: 18 residues.

This clonotype was detected only once. The chain is built from TRBV4-1 and TRBJ1-1; the D is unclear. The CDR3 is 16 residues long. Per germline, CDR1 MGHRA and CDR2 YSYEKL. V gave up 1 base and J gave up 3 bases, with 15 bases separating them. Here the CDR3 reads CASSQVALGADTEAFF. The CDR3 nucleotides read TGCGCCAGCAGCCAAGTGGCTCTGGGAGCGGACACTGAAGCTTTCTTT.

V and J are TRBV30 and TRBJ2-5; 9 bases agree with TRBD1. The CDR3 sequence is 15 residues long. V lost 5 bases to trimming and J lost 5 bases; unmatched junction nucleotides: 12. CDR1 is GTSNPN, CDR2 SVGIG, per germline (reference sequence). This CDR3 is CAWDSGTGLRETQYF. The DNA for the CDR3 is TGTGCCTGGGACTCCGGGACAGGGCTGCGGGAGACCCAGTACTTC.

The chain recombines TRBV5-1 with TRBJ2-7, with D unclear. Germline CDR1 reads SGHRS; CDR2 reads YFSETQ. CDR3 length equals 13 residues. Trimming left V 0 bases short and J 3 bases short, with 7 bases between. The DNA for the CDR3 is TGCGCCAGCAGCTTGGAGAGGTACTACGAGCAGTACTTC. It specifies CASSLERYYEQYF.